The following is a TCR beta chain sequence with its context. These data are taken from a study of blood T cell repertoires in COVID-19. V was clipped by 5 bases and J by 4 bases, with 20 bases between them. The germline V gene has CDR1 SGHVS and CDR2 FNYEAQ. The CDR3 sequence is 16 residues long. Sequencing used immunoSEQ multiplex PCR; TCRdb keeps in-frame clones, though not all of them. Of around 110,000 clones listed, 83% are singletons. The sequence derives from a man aged 25 to 40 with acute or convalescent COVID-19. This chain connects TRBV7-6 to TRBJ1-1; D is perhaps TRBD1 (5 bases). Input material: peripheral blood. The CDR3 protein is CASSPLGRGGGTEAFF. The CDR3 DNA is TGTGCCAGCAGCCCCCTAGGGAGGGGCGGCGGCACTGAAGCTTTCTTT.